One and the same sample provided the 27 T cell receptor beta chains below, sequenced in a study of CD8 T cells in ankylosing spondylitis. From the 5' RACE reads, TCRdb called clonotypes with MiXCR, one entry per CDR3 protein. The data hold around 210,000 distinct CDR3 sequences, with approximately 7.6% observed a single time. The sequencing input was blood, either unsorted or a sorted T cell fraction (not recorded which). Receptor source: a female donor with ankylosing spondylitis or in good health (not recorded which).

This clonotype was seen many times. The gene calls are TRBV12-3 or TRBV12-4 and TRBJ2-1; the match to TRBD1 covers 9 bases. CDR3 length equals 13 residues. V dropped 6 bases and J dropped 9; count of bases not matched to a gene: 6. CDR3 nucleotide sequence: TGTGCCAGCAGAGGGACAGGGCTGGGTGAGCAGTTCTTC. It yields the protein CASRGTGLGEQFF.

This clonotype came up many times. V gene TRBV15 combines with J gene TRBJ2-7; 10 bases match TRBD1. With V trimmed by 0 bases and J by 3 bases, 2 bases remained unmatched. Germline assignment: CDR1 LNHNV and CDR2 YYDKDF (reference sequence). This CDR3 has 15 amino acids. The DNA for the CDR3 is TGTGCCACCAGCAGAGAAGGACAGGGGGGCTACGAGCAGTACTTC. Translation: CATSREGQGGYEQYF.

This clonotype was recorded at least ten times. V usage is TRBV20-1 and J usage is TRBJ2-3; 7 positions match TRBD1. The V and J ends lost 6 bases and 7 bases, in that order; junction bases with no gene match: 4. Germline values: CDR1 DFQATT, CDR2 SNEGSKA (reference sequence). The CDR3 is 11 amino acids. CDR3 coding DNA: TGCAGTGCCAGGGACAGATATACGCAGTATTTT. It is translated as CSARDRYTQYF.

In this sample, this clonotype turned up a few times. The CDR3 coding sequence is TGTGCCTGGAGTCCCAGGGAAGAGCAGTTCTTC. Translation: CAWSPREEQFF. The chain carries TRBV30 and TRBJ2-1; possible D gene TRBD1, 5 bases. This CDR3 has 11 residues. Trimming left V 2 bases short and J 10 bases short, with 9 bases between. Germline CDR1 is GTSNPN and CDR2 is SVGIG (reference sequence). Full variable domain (missing parts from reference TRBV30 and TRBJ2-1): SQTIHQWPATLVQPVGSPLSLECTVEGTSNPNLYWYRQAAGRGLQLLFYSVGIGQISSEVPQNLSASRPQDRQFILSSKKLLLSDSGFYLCAWSPREEQFFGPGTRLTVL.

This clonotype was counted ten times or more. V and J are TRBV9 and TRBJ2-2; D is uncertain. The CDR3 extends over 13 amino acids. V was clipped by 0 bases and J by 5 bases, with 5 bases between them. CDR1 is SGDLS, CDR2 YYNGEE, per germline. DNA of the CDR3: TGTGCCAGCAGCGTAGTCCCTACCGGGGAGCTGTTTTTT. Its protein is CASSVVPTGELFF.

Concerning this clonotype: This may arise from a read error, as a much more abundant clone is one base away. The rearrangement joins TRBV7-2 to TRBJ2-3; TRBD2 matches at 15 bases. CDR1 and CDR2 (germline): SGHTA, FQGNSA. This CDR3 is 16 amino acids long. The CDR3 bases are TGTGTCAGCAGTCGGACTAGCGGGAGGGCCGGAGATACGCAGTATTTT. As protein: CVSSRTSGRAGDTQYF.

In this sample, this clonotype turned up a few times. The CDR3 coding sequence is TGTGCCAGCAGTTACTCGAGCGATGGGACTAGCGGACAAGAGACCCAGTACTTC. As protein: CASSYSSDGTSGQETQYF. This chain uses TRBV6-2 or TRBV6-3 with TRBJ2-5; TRBD2 matches 11 bases. Germline V gene data show CDR1 as MNHEY and CDR2 as SVGEGT. Unmatched junction bases numbered 8, after V lost 0 bases and J lost 2 bases. The CDR3 contains 18 residues.

This clonotype came up many times. The rearrangement links TRBV27 to TRBJ1-6, with D possibly TRBD1 on 6 matching bases. Germline CDR1 reads MNHEY; CDR2 reads SMNVEV (reference sequence). V shed 4 bases and J shed 4 bases, with 11 bases lying between them. CDR3 length: 15 residues. CDR3 loop: CASSSPDRYNSPLHF. The CDR3 DNA follows: TGTGCCAGCAGTTCCCCGGACAGATATAATTCACCCCTCCACTTT.

In its sample, this clonotype was seen many times. This chain joins TRBV5-5 and TRBJ2-3; 12 bases map to TRBD2. Trimming took 4 bases from V and 1 from J; bases not matched to a gene: 7. Germline CDR1 SGHKS, CDR2 YYEKEE (reference sequence). This CDR3 has 17 amino acids. The DNA of the CDR3 is TGTGCCAGCAGCCTACGGGGACTAGCGGGTCGCACAGATACGCAGTATTTT. It yields the protein CASSLRGLAGRTDTQYF.

This rearrangement joins TRBV4-3 to TRBJ1-1, with no clear D. V dropped 1 base and J dropped 4 bases, with 13 bases sitting between them. This CDR3 comprises 15 residues. Per germline, CDR1 LGHNA and CDR2 YSLEER. CDR3 sequence: CASSQGTGISTEAFF. CDR3 in DNA: TGCGCCAGCAGCCAAGGGACGGGGATAAGCACTGAAGCTTTCTTT.

This clonotype was recorded many times. The chain joins TRBV29-1 to TRBJ2-1, with 11 nucleotides matching TRBD2. Germline V gene sequence: CDR1 SQVTM, CDR2 ANQGSEA. After removal of 6 bases from V and 9 bases from J, the junction contained 10 bases not matched to a gene. This CDR3 is 14 amino acids long. For the CDR3, the DNA is TGCAGCGTGAATTCACTAGCGGGAGAGGGTGAGCAGTTCTTC. Encoded protein: CSVNSLAGEGEQFF.

This clonotype has ten or more counts. The chain links TRBV3-1 to TRBJ1-5; D call uncertain. The CDR3 extends over 15 amino acids. Trimming pared 4 bases from V and 4 bases from J, leaving 14 bases between. The germline gives CDR1 LGHDT, CDR2 YNNKEL (reference sequence). CDR3 nucleotides: TGTGCCAGCAGCCTTCGAGGGTCCCTAAATCAGCCCCAGCATTTT. Encoded protein: CASSLRGSLNQPQHF.

This clonotype was detected many times. The chain has TRBV5-1 and TRBJ2-7; TRBD1 aligns across 11 bases. CDR1 is SGHRS and CDR2 is YFSETQ in the germline V gene. The J segment lost 7 bases and the V segment lost 4 bases, leaving 7 bases of the junction unmatched. The CDR3 runs to 14 residues. CDR3 DNA sequence: TGCGCCAGCAGCGAGGGACAGGGGGTCCGGGAGCAGTACTTC. Translation gives CASSEGQGVREQYF.

This clonotype was counted many times. The chain carries TRBV9 and TRBJ2-7, with D possibly matching TRBD2 (6 bases). Germline V gene lookup returns CDR1 SGDLS and CDR2 YYNGEE. The CDR3 has 15 amino acids. V was trimmed by 0 bases and J by 1 base, leaving 11 bases between them. The CDR3 region is CASSVASGASYEQYF. The CDR3 DNA reads as TGTGCCAGCAGCGTAGCCTCGGGAGCATCCTACGAGCAGTACTTC. The entire variable domain, with the rest obtained from reference TRBV9 and TRBJ2-7, is as follows: DSGVTQTPKHLITATGQRVTLRCSPRSGDLSVYWYQQSLDQGLQFLIQYYNGEERAKGNILERFSAQQFPDLHSELNLSSLELGDSALYFCASSVASGASYEQYFGPGTRLTVT.

In this sample, this clonotype turned up many times. The V and J genes are TRBV24-1 and TRBJ2-1; 7 nucleotides line up with TRBD1. This CDR3 contains 18 residues. Germline V gene lookup returns CDR1 KGHDR and CDR2 SFDVKD. Trimming cost V 1 base and J 3 bases; bases outside gene matches: 11. CDR3 in amino acids: CATSDFNPGQNNYNEQFF. In DNA, the CDR3 is TGTGCCACCAGTGATTTTAACCCGGGACAGAACAACTACAATGAGCAGTTCTTC.

This clonotype was observed many times. The rearrangement uses TRBV29-1 and TRBJ1-1; D call uncertain. V shed 4 bases and J shed 2 bases, with 5 bases lying between them. Germline V gene sequence: CDR1 SQVTM, CDR2 ANQGSEA. The CDR3 extends over 11 amino acids. The CDR3 reads CSVVPNTEAFF. The CDR3 DNA follows: TGCAGCGTTGTACCTAACACTGAAGCTTTCTTT.

This clonotype was seen many times. The chain uses TRBV20-1 and TRBJ2-3; a weak D match, TRBD2 (5 bases). CDR1 is DFQATT, CDR2 SNEGSKA, per germline (reference sequence). Trimming shortened V by 5 bases and J by 1 base, and 13 bases separated the two germline ends. The CDR3 loop spans 14 amino acids. CDR3 bases: TGCAGTGCTCAGGTTGGGCGGGGCACAGATACGCAGTATTTT. Translated, it gives CSAQVGRGTDTQYF.

This clonotype was counted at least ten times. The chain carries TRBV3-1 and TRBJ1-3, with 12 positions matching TRBD1. This CDR3 contains 15 residues. V trimming: 2 bases; J trimming: 7 bases; junction bases outside the gene matches: 3. Germline CDR1 LGHDT, CDR2 YNNKEL (reference sequence). The CDR3 coding sequence is TGTGCCAGCAGCCAATTGGGACAGGGGGCTAACACCATATATTTT. It codes for CASSQLGQGANTIYF.

There are many counts of this clonotype. V is TRBV29-1 and J is TRBJ2-3; D is undetermined. The CDR3 is made up of 13 amino acids. Germline lookup yields CDR1 SQVTM and CDR2 ANQGSEA. V lost 5 bases and J lost 6, with 15 bases in between. This CDR3 reads CSVLRAVFDTQYF. CDR3 nucleotide sequence: TGCAGCGTTCTGAGAGCCGTTTTTGATACGCAGTATTTT.

This clonotype has at least ten counts. This rearrangement joins TRBV5-1 to TRBJ1-4, with D unresolved. The V end was cut by 0 bases, the J end by 5 bases, with 14 bases between. The length of the CDR3 is 16 residues. Looked up from germline, CDR1 is SGHRS and CDR2 is YFSETQ. The CDR3 nucleotides read TGCGCCAGCAGCTTGGGGGCAGCGACAAAAAATGAAAAACTGTTTTTT. This codes for CASSLGAATKNEKLFF.

At least ten counts were recorded for this clonotype. The chain couples TRBV10-3 to TRBJ2-1; D is undetermined. This CDR3 comprises 17 residues. Germline-derived CDR1 and CDR2 are ENHRY and SYGVKD. With 0 bases removed from V and 9 bases from J, the gap between germline ends came to 21 bases. The CDR3 DNA reads TGTGCCATCAGTGAGTCCGGAACACTCATAGAAAAAAGTGAGCAGTTCTTC. Protein: CAISESGTLIEKSEQFF.

The sample holds many counts of this clonotype. The rearrangement links TRBV28 to TRBJ1-5; D remains ambiguous. V was trimmed by 8 bases and J by 7 bases, leaving 12 bases between them. In germline, CDR1 is MDHEN, CDR2 SYDVKM. CDR3 length equals 12 residues. This CDR3 reads CASFGGLQPQHF. CDR3 in DNA: TGTGCCAGCTTCGGAGGGTTGCAGCCCCAGCATTTT. Using reference TRBV28 and TRBJ1-5 for the parts outside the CDR3, the full variable domain is DVKVTQSSRYLVKRTGEKVFLECVQDMDHENMFWYRQDPGLGLRLIYFSYDVKMKEKGDIPEGYSVSREKKERFSLILESASTNQTSMYLCASFGGLQPQHFGDGTRLSIL.

This clonotype was counted many times. The genes are TRBV5-4 and TRBJ2-3; weak D call: TRBD1 (5 bases). The V end was cut by 4 bases, the J end by 4 bases, with 10 bases between. Germline assignment: CDR1 SGHNT and CDR2 YYREEE (reference sequence). CDR3 size: 13 residues. The CDR3 loop is CASSHDSPDTQYF. The DNA of the CDR3 is TGTGCCAGCAGCCACGACAGTCCAGATACGCAGTATTTT.

This clonotype appeared many times. This chain uses TRBV4-3 with TRBJ1-2; D possibly corresponds to TRBD1 (5 bases). This CDR3 contains 14 residues. CDR1 and CDR2 from the germline V gene are LGHNA and YSLEER. V was cut by 4 bases and J by 3 bases, with 12 bases left in between. DNA for the CDR3: TGCGCCAGCAGCCGACAAGGGGAGGACTATGGCTACACCTTC. Its translation: CASSRQGEDYGYTF.

The sample holds many counts of this clonotype. The rearrangement uses TRBV28 and TRBJ2-2; 10 bases map to TRBD2. The CDR3 has 21 residues. Looked up from germline, CDR1 is MDHEN and CDR2 is SYDVKM. The junction had 22 bases not matched to a gene; V was cut back by 3 bases and J by 6 bases. The CDR3 loop reads CASSFLLPPKAGGRDAGELFF. The CDR3, as DNA: TGTGCCAGCAGTTTTCTGTTGCCACCTAAAGCGGGAGGGAGGGACGCCGGGGAGCTGTTTTTT.

In its sample, this clonotype was seen a few times. The V call is TRBV7-6, the J call TRBJ2-6; D is perhaps TRBD2 (5 bases). The CDR3 has 18 amino acids. The germline V gene has CDR1 SGHVS and CDR2 FNYEAQ. Trimming left V 0 bases short and J 1 base short, with 13 bases between. CDR3 DNA sequence: TGTGCCAGCAGCTTAGCCCCCCGTGGGGAGTCTGGGGCCAACGTCCTGACTTTC. Residues: CASSLAPRGESGANVLTF.

This clonotype was counted many times. The rearrangement links TRBV2 to TRBJ2-7; D gene unclear. The CDR3 spans 13 residues. Trimming stripped 6 bases from V and 6 bases from J, with 15 bases between. CDR1 and CDR2 from the germline V gene are SNHLY and FYNNEI. CDR3 coding DNA: TGTGCCAGCAGCCCCGGCGTCTCTCTCGAGCAGTACTTC. Translated: CASSPGVSLEQYF. Full variable domain (rest looked up from reference TRBV2 and TRBJ2-7): EPEVTQTPSHQVTQMGQEVILRCVPISNHLYFYWYRQILGQKVEFLVSFYNNEISEKSEIFDDQFSVERPDGSNFTLKIRSTKLEDSAMYFCASSPGVSLEQYFGPGTRLTVT.